Below, 12 T cell receptor beta chains from the same sample are listed, as sequenced in a study of identical twins. TCRdb used MiXCR to reprocess the 5' RACE reads, holding one entry per CDR3 protein. Here the sample spans over 200,000 distinct CDR3 sequences, over 5.5% being singletons. These records were also assigned to another study, of T cells expressing NK-cell markers.

The specimen sequenced was CD8+ T cells sorted from blood. The receptors were gathered from a woman between 18 and 29 years old in good health.

This clonotype showed up just a few times. This chain uses TRBV9 with TRBJ2-7, with D possibly TRBD1 on 7 matching bases. CDR3 length: 15 residues. Germline CDR1 and CDR2: SGDLS and YYNGEE. Trimming cost V 3 bases and J 6 bases, with 19 bases left between them. This CDR3 is CASSAVSTQGGEQYF. CDR3 DNA sequence: TGTGCCAGCAGCGCCGTGAGTACCCAGGGGGGCGAGCAGTACTTC.

At least ten counts were recorded for this clonotype. V gene TRBV5-6 combines with J gene TRBJ1-5; TRBD1 matches 7 bases. With 4 bases clipped from V and 6 bases from J, the junction kept 4 bases outside the gene matches. Looked up from germline, CDR1 is SGHDT and CDR2 is YYEEEE. This CDR3 spans 13 amino acids. The DNA for the CDR3 is TGTGCCAGCAGCGAGGGGGCGGTTCAGCCCCAGCATTTT. This encodes CASSEGAVQPQHF.

This clonotype was observed a handful of times. J is TRBJ2-6 and V is TRBV3-1; D call uncertain. This CDR3 is 16 amino acids long. Trimming stripped 1 base from V and 0 bases from J, with 7 bases between. Germline lookup yields CDR1 LGHDT and CDR2 YNNKEL (reference sequence). CDR3 sequence reads: CASSQGPFSGANVLTF. CDR3 DNA: TGTGCCAGCAGCCAAGGACCCTTCTCTGGGGCCAACGTCCTGACTTTC.

This clonotype was found many times. The chain joins TRBV27 to TRBJ2-5; D is ambiguous. Trimming removed 3 bases from V and 5 bases from J, with 10 bases in between. The CDR3 length is 13 residues. From germline, CDR1 is MNHEY and CDR2 SMNVEV (reference sequence). The CDR3, as DNA: TGTGCCAGCAGTTTGGTCAGTGGGGAGACCCAGTACTTC. Its translation: CASSLVSGETQYF.

The chain has TRBV6-1 and TRBJ2-5; the D gene is possibly TRBD2 (6 bases). Looked up from germline, CDR1 is MNHNS and CDR2 is SASEGT. The CDR3 consists of 15 residues. V lost 3 bases and J 1 base, leaving 12 bases between the germline ends. CDR3 coding DNA: TGTGCCAGCAGTGACAAGTTAGCGGTCCAAGAGACCCAGTACTTC. It is translated as CASSDKLAVQETQYF.

This clonotype was seen ten or more times. The chain employs TRBV12-5 and TRBJ1-2; TRBD1 is a possible D gene (6 bases). This CDR3 region has 11 residues. Germline lookup yields CDR1 LGHNT and CDR2 FRNRAP. The V gene lost 10 bases and the J gene lost 8 bases, with 14 bases spanning the gap. CDR3 sequence reads: CATPRGGGYTF. The CDR3 nucleotides are TGTGCTACTCCCAGGGGAGGCGGCTACACCTTC.

With regard to this clonotype: One base away lies a much larger clone, so this may be a sequencing read error. The V call is TRBV5-6, the J call TRBJ2-7; D possibly corresponds to TRBD2 (6 bases). V gave up 4 bases and J gave up 3 bases, with 11 bases separating them. Germline V CDR1 and CDR2: SGHDT, YYEEEE. The CDR3 consists of 13 residues. The CDR3 bases are TGTGCCAGCAGCGCCGGGAGCCTCTACGAGCAGTACTTC. Amino acid sequence: CASSAGSLYEQYF.

This clonotype was seen only a few times. The V and J genes are TRBV6-2 or TRBV6-3 and TRBJ1-5; no clear D gene. With 7 bases removed from V and 7 bases from J, the gap between germline ends came to 17 bases. The CDR3 spans 14 residues. The germline V gene has CDR1 MNHEY and CDR2 SVGEGT. CDR3 amino acids: CASTFMGIGQPQHF. CDR3 coding DNA: TGTGCCAGCACCTTTATGGGTATTGGGCAGCCCCAGCATTTT.

This sequence joins TRBV7-9 and TRBJ2-7; 7 bases are shared with TRBD2. V trimming: 1 base; J trimming: 1 base; junction bases outside the gene matches: 4. Germline values: CDR1 SEHNR, CDR2 FQNEAQ (reference sequence). This CDR3 region has 15 residues. The CDR3 region has the DNA TGTGCCAGCAGCTTAGTGGCGGGAGCTTCCTACGAGCAGTACTTC. Translating gives CASSLVAGASYEQYF. The variable domain in full, completed from reference TRBV7-9 and TRBJ2-7, reads DTGVSQNPRHKITKRGQNVTFRCDPISEHNRLYWYRQTLGQGPEFLTYFQNEAQLEKSRLLSDRFSAERPKGSFSTLEIQRTEQGDSAMYLCASSLVAGASYEQYFGPGTRLTVT.

In its sample, this clonotype was seen many times. The J gene is TRBJ1-1, the V gene TRBV7-2; possibly TRBD1 for D (5 bases). The germline V gene encodes CDR1 SGHTA and CDR2 FQGNSA. The CDR3 is 15 residues long. The V end was cut by 4 bases, the J end by 5 bases, with 17 bases between. The CDR3 sequence is CASSSRGDRQTEAFF. The DNA for the CDR3 is TGTGCCAGCAGCTCCCGGGGGGACCGGCAGACTGAAGCTTTCTTT.

The CDR3 DNA follows: TGTGCCAGCAGCTTGAGTTCCCCTCAGCAGTACTTC. Protein product: CASSLSSPQQYF. The chain carries TRBV5-6 and TRBJ2-7, with unresolved D. CDR3 length equals 12 residues. Germline V CDR1 and CDR2: SGHDT, YYEEEE. Trimming cost V 1 base and J 8 bases, with 10 bases left between them.

This clonotype was recorded a few times. The chain is built from TRBV9 and TRBJ2-2; 10 bases are shared with TRBD1. CDR3 length equals 17 residues. CDR1 SGDLS and CDR2 YYNGEE come from the germline V gene. V trimming: 4 bases; J trimming: 3 bases; junction bases outside the gene matches: 9. The CDR3 reads CASSSRTGTGDTGELFF. The CDR3 nucleotides read TGTGCCAGCAGCTCCAGAACCGGGACAGGGGACACCGGGGAGCTGTTTTTT.